Listed below are T cell receptor beta chains from one sample, sequenced in a study of blood T cell repertoires in COVID-19. The data were produced by immunoSEQ multiplex PCR, yet TCRdb's version contains in-frame clones alone and is incomplete. The repertoire has over 200,000 clones, over 80% of them found once; the top ten carry approximately 5%. Sequencing was carried out using peripheral blood. Receptors were obtained from a human donor in a cohort sampled during active COVID-19. CDR3s include the opening cysteine and the closing phenylalanine or tryptophan. Each record gives: clone size, D gene, V gene, J gene, CDR3 DNA, CDR3 protein. D genes are given only for firm matches. Not all rows give a size; the values are once, few, many and, for expanded clones, a class.

.,.,TRBV7-6,TRBJ2-7,TGTGCCAGCAGCCAGTGGGTCGGGGGAAGCTCCTACGAGCAGTACTTC,CASSQWVGGSSYEQYF
.,.,TRBV6-5,TRBJ1-1,TGTGCCAGCAGTAGGAACAGGATGAACACTGAAGCTTTCTTT,CASSRNRMNTEAFF
once,.,TRBV12-3/TRBV12-4,TRBJ2-7,TGTGCCAGCAGTTTAGCAGGGGTCGAGCAGTACTTC,CASSLAGVEQYF
.,TRBD2,TRBV9,TRBJ2-1,TGTGCCAGCAGCGTAAGCGGGAGGGCCGATGAGCAGTTCTTC,CASSVSGRADEQFF
.,.,TRBV6-1,TRBJ1-2,TGTGCCAGCAGTGATCCGACAGAAACCCGAATCTATGGCTACACCTTC,CASSDPTETRIYGYTF
.,TRBD1,TRBV5-8,TRBJ2-7,TGTGCCAGCAGCCTCCGATCAGGGGGATACTACGAGCAGTACTTC,CASSLRSGGYYEQYF
.,TRBD2,TRBV5-6,TRBJ2-5,TGTGCCAGCAGCTTACGAGGTAGCGGGAGGGGAGAGACCCAGTACTTC,CASSLRGSGRGETQYF
.,TRBD1,TRBV7-9,TRBJ1-4,TGTGCCAGCAGCACGGGAGACAGGGGGGTTAATGAAAAACTGTTTTTT,CASSTGDRGVNEKLFF
.,TRBD2,TRBV30,TRBJ2-1,TGTGCCTGCAATAGCGGGATCTCCCTCTTC,CACNSGISLF
.,.,TRBV5-6,TRBJ2-1,TGTGCCAGCAGCTTGTGGCAGGGGTACAATGAGCAGTTCTTC,CASSLWQGYNEQFF
.,.,TRBV7-2,TRBJ2-7,TGTGCCAGCAGCCCCTCCGGGTCGGAGCAGTACTTC,CASSPSGSEQYF
.,TRBD2,TRBV4-3,TRBJ2-7,TGCGCCAGCAGCCAAGAGACTAGCGGGAGTACACAGTACGAGCAGTACTTC,CASSQETSGSTQYEQYF
.,.,TRBV5-4,TRBJ2-7,TGTGCCAGCAGCCCGACAGTCCTGCCCTACGAGCAGTACTTC,CASSPTVLPYEQYF
.,.,TRBV5-5,TRBJ1-5,TGTGCCAGCAGCTTGACTCCAAATCAGCCCCAGCATTTT,CASSLTPNQPQHF
.,TRBD1,TRBV3-1/TRBV3-2,TRBJ1-2,TGTGCCAGCAGCAACCGGGACAGGGGAATTTACTATGGCTACACCTTC,CASSNRDRGIYYGYTF
few,TRBD2,TRBV3-1/TRBV3-2,TRBJ2-7,TGTGCCAGCAGGCGGACTAGCGGTTCCTACGAGCAGTACTTC,CASRRTSGSYEQYF
once,.,TRBV5-4,TRBJ1-5,TGTGCCAGCAGCCCCGGACATTCCCCCCACGCCCAGCATTTT,CASSPGHSPHAQHF
.,TRBD1,TRBV18,TRBJ1-4,TGTGCCAGCTCACCTCCAACCTCGACAGGGCCCGTGGCTAAACTGTTTTTT,CASSPPTSTGPVAKLFF
.,TRBD2,TRBV5-1,TRBJ2-5,TGCGCCAGCAGTCGGACTAGCGGGCAAGAGACCCAGTACTTC,CASSRTSGQETQYF
.,TRBD2,TRBV6-1,TRBJ2-1,TGTGCCAGCAGTGATCGTATAGCGGGAGGGCCGAATGAGCAGTTCTTC,CASSDRIAGGPNEQFF
.,TRBD2,TRBV5-1,TRBJ2-7,TGCGCCAGCAGCTCCAGACTAGCGTACTACGAGCAGTACTTC,CASSSRLAYYEQYF
.,TRBD1,TRBV27,TRBJ1-1,TGTGCCAGCAGCCCCAGGGGGTTGAACACTGAAGCTTTCTTT,CASSPRGLNTEAFF